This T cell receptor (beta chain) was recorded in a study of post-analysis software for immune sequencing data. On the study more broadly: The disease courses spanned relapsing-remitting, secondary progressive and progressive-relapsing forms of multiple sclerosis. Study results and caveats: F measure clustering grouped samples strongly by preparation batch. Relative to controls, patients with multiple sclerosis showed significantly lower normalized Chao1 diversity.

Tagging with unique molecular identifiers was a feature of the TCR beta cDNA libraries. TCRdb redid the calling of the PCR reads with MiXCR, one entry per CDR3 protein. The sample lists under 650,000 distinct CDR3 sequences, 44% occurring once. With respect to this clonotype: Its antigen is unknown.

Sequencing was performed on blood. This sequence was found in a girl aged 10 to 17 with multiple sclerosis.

The CDR3 sequence is CSVEGSTNEKLFF. The CDR3 nucleotides are TGCAGCGTTGAGGGGTCAACTAATGAAAAACTGTTTTTT. V gene TRBV29-1 combines with J gene TRBJ1-4; D ambiguous. Trimming took 3 bases from V and 0 from J, leaving 5 bases between them. The germline gives CDR1 SQVTM, CDR2 ANQGSEA. The CDR3 contains 13 residues.